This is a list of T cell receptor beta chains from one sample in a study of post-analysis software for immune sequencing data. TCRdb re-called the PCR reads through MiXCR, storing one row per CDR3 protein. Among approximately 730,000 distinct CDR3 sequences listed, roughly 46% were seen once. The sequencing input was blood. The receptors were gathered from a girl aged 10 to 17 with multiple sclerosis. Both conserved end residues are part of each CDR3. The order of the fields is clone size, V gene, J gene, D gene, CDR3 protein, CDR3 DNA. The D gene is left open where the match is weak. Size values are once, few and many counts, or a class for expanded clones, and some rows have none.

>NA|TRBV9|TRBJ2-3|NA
CASSTRVPGVTDTQYF
TGTGCCAGCAGCACCCGCGTTCCAGGGGTGACAGATACGCAGTATTTT
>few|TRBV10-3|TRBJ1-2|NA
CAISESGLGTYGYTF
TGTGCCATCAGTGAGTCGGGGCTAGGGACCTATGGCTACACCTTC
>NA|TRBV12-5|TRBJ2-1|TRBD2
CASGHPGLAGVEQFF
TGTGCTAGTGGTCACCCGGGACTAGCGGGAGTTGAGCAGTTCTTC
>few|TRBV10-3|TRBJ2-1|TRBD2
CAISLGLAGANEQFF
TGTGCCATCAGCCTGGGACTAGCGGGAGCGAATGAGCAGTTCTTC
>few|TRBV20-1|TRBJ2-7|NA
CSARAGIYEQYF
TGCAGTGCTAGAGCAGGGATCTACGAGCAGTACTTC
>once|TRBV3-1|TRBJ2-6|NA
CASSQDRAGAGANVLTF
TGTGCCAGCAGCCAAGACCGGGCCGGGGCAGGGGCCAACGTCCTGACTTTC
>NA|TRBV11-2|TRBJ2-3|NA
CASKHPQQNPASTDTQYF
TGTGCCAGCAAACACCCCCAACAGAACCCTGCTAGCACAGATACGCAGTATTTT
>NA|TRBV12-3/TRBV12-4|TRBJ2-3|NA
CASSFTAQDTQYF
TGTGCCAGCAGTTTCACCGCCCAGGATACGCAGTATTTT
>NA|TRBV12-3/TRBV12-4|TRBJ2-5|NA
CASSSHLAGAPETQYF
TGTGCCAGCAGTTCCCACCTAGCAGGGGCCCCAGAGACCCAGTACTTC
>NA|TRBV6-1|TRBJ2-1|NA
CASTSTSSYNEQFF
TGTGCCAGCACTTCCACTAGCTCCTACAATGAGCAGTTCTTC
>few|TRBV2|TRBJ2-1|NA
CASRDRRLYNEQFF
TGTGCCAGCAGGGATAGGAGGCTCTACAATGAGCAGTTCTTC
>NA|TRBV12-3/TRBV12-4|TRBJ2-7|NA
CASTLGETYEQYF
TGTGCCAGCACCTTGGGAGAAACCTACGAGCAGTACTTC
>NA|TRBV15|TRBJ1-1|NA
CATSKGDTEAFF
TGTGCCACCAGCAAAGGAGACACTGAAGCTTTCTTT
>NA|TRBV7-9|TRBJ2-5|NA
CASSTNSPQETQYF
TGTGCCAGCAGCACCAATTCACCCCAAGAGACCCAGTACTTC
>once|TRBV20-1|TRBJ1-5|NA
CSARDNRGNQPQHF
TGCAGTGCTAGAGATAACCGGGGCAATCAGCCCCAGCATTTT
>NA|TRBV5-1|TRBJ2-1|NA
CASSPEGPHYNEQFF
TGCGCCAGCAGCCCGGAGGGCCCCCACTACAATGAGCAGTTCTTC
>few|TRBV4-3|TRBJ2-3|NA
CASSQENRESTDTQYF
TGCGCCAGCAGCCAAGAGAACAGAGAAAGCACAGATACGCAGTATTTT
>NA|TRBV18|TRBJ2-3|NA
CASSPRTAHTDTQYF
TGTGCCAGCTCACCCCGGACAGCTCACACAGATACGCAGTATTTT
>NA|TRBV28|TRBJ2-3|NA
CASSPLRSVFSTDTQYF
TGTGCCAGCAGCCCACTGCGGAGCGTCTTTAGCACAGATACGCAGTATTTT
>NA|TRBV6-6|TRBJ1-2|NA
CASSYFDGYTF
TGTGCCAGCAGTTATTTCGATGGCTACACCTTC
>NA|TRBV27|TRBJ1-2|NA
CASSMTAGYGYTF
TGTGCCAGCAGCATGACAGCTGGCTATGGCTACACCTTC
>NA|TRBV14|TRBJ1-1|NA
CASSPTGPNTEAFF
TGTGCCAGCAGCCCGACAGGACCGAACACTGAAGCTTTCTTT
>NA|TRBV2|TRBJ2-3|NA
CASLREPDTQYF
TGTGCCAGCCTAAGGGAGCCAGATACGCAGTATTTT
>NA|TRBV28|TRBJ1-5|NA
CASSRQELNQPQHF
TGTGCCAGCAGCCGACAGGAGCTCAATCAGCCCCAGCATTTT
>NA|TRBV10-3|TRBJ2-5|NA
CAISESTSHGQYF
TGTGCCATCAGTGAGTCGACCTCCCACGGGCAGTACTTC
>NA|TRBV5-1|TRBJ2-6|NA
CASSWELPGANVLTF
TGCGCCAGCAGCTGGGAACTTCCTGGGGCCAACGTCCTGACTTTC
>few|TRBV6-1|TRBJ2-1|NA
CASSGAWANNEQFF
TGTGCCAGCAGTGGGGCCTGGGCCAACAATGAGCAGTTCTTC
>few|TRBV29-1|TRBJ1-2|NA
CSVDQGFGYGYTF
TGCAGCGTGGACCAGGGGTTCGGCTATGGCTACACCTTC
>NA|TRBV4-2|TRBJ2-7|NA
CASSQVGRGYEQYF
TGTGCCAGCAGCCAAGTCGGGAGAGGCTACGAGCAGTACTTC
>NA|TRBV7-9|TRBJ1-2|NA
CASSSGATYGYTF
TGTGCCAGCAGCTCAGGGGCCACCTATGGCTACACCTTC
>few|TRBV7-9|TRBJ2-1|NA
CASSFSPHEQFF
TGTGCCAGCAGCTTCTCTCCTCATGAGCAGTTCTTC
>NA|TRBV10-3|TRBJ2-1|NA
CAISDYGLLNEQFF
TGTGCCATCAGCGACTACGGACTACTCAATGAGCAGTTCTTC
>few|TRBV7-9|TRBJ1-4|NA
CASSLGRATNEKLFF
TGTGCCAGCAGCTTAGGCAGAGCAACTAATGAAAAACTGTTTTTT
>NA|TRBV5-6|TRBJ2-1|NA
CAGSTPSRRVSQYEQFF
TGTGCCGGCAGTACTCCGTCGAGGAGGGTGAGCCAATACGAGCAGTTCTTC
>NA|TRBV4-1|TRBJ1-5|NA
CASSHPETNQPQHF
TGCGCCAGCAGCCACCCAGAAACAAATCAGCCCCAGCATTTT
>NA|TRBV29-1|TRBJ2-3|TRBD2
CSVRGRATDTQYF
TGCAGCGTTCGCGGGAGGGCCACAGATACGCAGTATTTT
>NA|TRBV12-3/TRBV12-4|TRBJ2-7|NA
CASSLGRNERYF
TGTGCCAGCAGTTTGGGACGCAACGAGCGGTACTTC
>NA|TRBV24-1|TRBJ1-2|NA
CATSDLREHGYTF
TGTGCCACCAGTGATTTGCGGGAACATGGCTACACCTTC
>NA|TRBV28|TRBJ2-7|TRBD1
CASSLVGQRHEQYF
TGTGCCAGCAGTTTAGTGGGACAGCGTCACGAGCAGTACTTC
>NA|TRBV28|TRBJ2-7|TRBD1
CASRLIQGTSYEQYF
TGTGCCAGCAGGCTCATACAGGGGACGTCCTACGAGCAGTACTTC
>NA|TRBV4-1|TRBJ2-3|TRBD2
CASSQDLTSGELGTDTQYF
TGCGCCAGCAGCCAAGATCTTACTAGCGGAGAATTAGGGACAGATACGCAGTATTTT
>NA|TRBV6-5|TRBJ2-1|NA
CASSYSEGLSNEQFF
TGTGCCAGCAGTTACTCGGAAGGACTAAGCAATGAGCAGTTCTTC
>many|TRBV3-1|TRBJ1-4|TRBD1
CASRSTGPSTNEKLFF
TGTGCCAGCAGGTCGACAGGGCCCTCAACTAATGAAAAACTGTTTTTT
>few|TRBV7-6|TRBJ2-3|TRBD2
CASSLDPRLAGVDTQYF
TGTGCCAGCAGCTTAGATCCGCGACTAGCGGGAGTGGATACGCAGTATTTT
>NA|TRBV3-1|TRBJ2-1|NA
CASSQDGRISYNEQFF
TGTGCCAGCAGCCAAGATGGGCGGATCTCCTACAATGAGCAGTTCTTC
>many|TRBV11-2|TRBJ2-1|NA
CASSLGPEQFF
TGTGCCAGCAGCTTAGGTCCGGAGCAGTTCTTC
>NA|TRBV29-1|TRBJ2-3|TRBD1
CSVDREQQYF
TGCAGCGTCGACAGGGAGCAACAGTATTTT
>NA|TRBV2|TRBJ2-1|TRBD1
CASSQPDFRDRIRLYNEQFF
TGTGCCAGCAGTCAACCAGACTTCCGGGACAGAATAAGGCTCTACAATGAGCAGTTCTTC
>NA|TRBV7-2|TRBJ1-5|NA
CASSLAMGGNQPQHF
TGTGCCAGCAGCTTAGCGATGGGCGGCAATCAGCCCCAGCATTTT
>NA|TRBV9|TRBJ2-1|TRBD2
CASSVVAGAYNEQFF
TGTGCCAGCAGCGTAGTAGCGGGAGCTTACAATGAGCAGTTCTTC
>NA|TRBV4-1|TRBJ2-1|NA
CASSQPLSDPTNEQFF
TGCGCCAGCAGCCAACCTCTTTCCGATCCGACTAATGAGCAGTTCTTC
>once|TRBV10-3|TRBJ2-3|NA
CAISQLEDTQYF
TGTGCCATCAGTCAGCTGGAGGATACGCAGTATTTT
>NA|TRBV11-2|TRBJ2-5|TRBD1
CASSLVSRTGFFEQYF
TGTGCCAGCAGCTTAGTGAGCCGGACAGGGTTTTTTGAGCAGTACTTC
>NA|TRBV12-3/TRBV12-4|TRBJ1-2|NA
CASSLGDVNYGYTF
TGTGCCAGCAGTTTAGGGGACGTAAACTATGGCTACACCTTC
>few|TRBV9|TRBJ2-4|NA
CASSVGDSKNIQYF
TGTGCCAGCAGCGTAGGAGACTCAAAAAACATTCAGTACTTC